The text below deals with one T cell receptor (beta chain). Only in-frame clones appear in the TCRdb table, and some are missing; sequencing was by immunoSEQ multiplex PCR. The data hold 90,000 to 150,000 clones, with roughly 89% observed a single time. This specimen comes from a study of control samples from healthy donors and cancer patients. V was clipped by 2 bases and J by 3 bases, with 15 bases between them. This CDR3 has 16 residues. Germline V CDR1 and CDR2: SGDLS, YYNGEE. This chain joins TRBV9 and TRBJ2-1, with D perhaps matching TRBD1 (6 bases). Sequencing used blood. This sequence was found in a man aged 25-40 years in good health. The CDR3 bases are TGTGCCAGCAGCGTCTACAGGGATACCGACTACAATGAGCAGTTCTTC. It encodes CASSVYRDTDYNEQFF.